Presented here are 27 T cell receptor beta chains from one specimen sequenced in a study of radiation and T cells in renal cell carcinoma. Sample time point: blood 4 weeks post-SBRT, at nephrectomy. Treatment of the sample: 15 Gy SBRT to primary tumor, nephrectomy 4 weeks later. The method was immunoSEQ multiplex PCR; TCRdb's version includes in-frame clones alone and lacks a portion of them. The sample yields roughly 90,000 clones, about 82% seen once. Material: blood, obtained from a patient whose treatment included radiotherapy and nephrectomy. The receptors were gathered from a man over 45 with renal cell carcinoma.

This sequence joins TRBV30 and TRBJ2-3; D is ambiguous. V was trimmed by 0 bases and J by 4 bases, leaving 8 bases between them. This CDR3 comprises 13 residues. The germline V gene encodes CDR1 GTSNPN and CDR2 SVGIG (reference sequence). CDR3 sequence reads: CAWSVIDSDTQYF. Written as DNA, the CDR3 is TGTGCCTGGAGTGTAATAGATTCAGATACGCAGTATTTT.

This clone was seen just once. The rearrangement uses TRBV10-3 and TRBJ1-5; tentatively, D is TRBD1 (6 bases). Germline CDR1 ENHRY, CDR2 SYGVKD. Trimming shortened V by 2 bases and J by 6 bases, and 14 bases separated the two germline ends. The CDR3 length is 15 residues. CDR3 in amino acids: CAISEAGGRSQPQHF. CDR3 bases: TGTGCCATCAGTGAGGCGGGGGGCAGGAGTCAGCCCCAGCATTTT.

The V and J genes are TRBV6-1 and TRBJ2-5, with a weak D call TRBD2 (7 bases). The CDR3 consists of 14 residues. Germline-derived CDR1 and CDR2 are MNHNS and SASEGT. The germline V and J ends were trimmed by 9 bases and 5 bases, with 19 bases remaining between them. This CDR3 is CARGGWGGAETQYF. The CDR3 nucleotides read TGTGCCAGGGGGGGGTGGGGGGGGGCGGAGACCCAGTACTTC.

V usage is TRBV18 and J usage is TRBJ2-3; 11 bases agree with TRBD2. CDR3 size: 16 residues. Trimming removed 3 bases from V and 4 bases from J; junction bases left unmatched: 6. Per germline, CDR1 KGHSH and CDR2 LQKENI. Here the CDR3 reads CASSPLAGGRSDTQYF. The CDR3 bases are TGTGCCAGCTCACCGCTAGCGGGGGGCCGGTCAGATACGCAGTATTTT.

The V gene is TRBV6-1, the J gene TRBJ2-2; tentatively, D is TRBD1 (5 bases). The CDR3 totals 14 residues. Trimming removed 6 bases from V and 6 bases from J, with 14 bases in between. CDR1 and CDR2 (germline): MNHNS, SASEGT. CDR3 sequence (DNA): TGTGCCAGCAGGGGAACAGGTCGGGCCGGGGAGCTGTTTTTT. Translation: CASRGTGRAGELFF.

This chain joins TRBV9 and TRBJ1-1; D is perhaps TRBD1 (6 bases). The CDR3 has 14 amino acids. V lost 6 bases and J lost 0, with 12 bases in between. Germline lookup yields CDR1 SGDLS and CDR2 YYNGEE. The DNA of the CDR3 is TGTGCCAGCACCGTGACAGGAATGAACACTGAAGCTTTCTTT. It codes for CASTVTGMNTEAFF.

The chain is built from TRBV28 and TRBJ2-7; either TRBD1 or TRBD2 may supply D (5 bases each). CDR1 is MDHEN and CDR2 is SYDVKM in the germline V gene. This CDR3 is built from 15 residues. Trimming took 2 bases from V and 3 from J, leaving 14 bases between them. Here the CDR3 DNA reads TGTGCCAGCAGTTTAGGCGACGGGACGAGCTACGAGCAGTACTTC. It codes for CASSLGDGTSYEQYF. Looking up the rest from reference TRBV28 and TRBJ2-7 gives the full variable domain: DVKVTQSSRYLVKRTGEKVFLECVQDMDHENMFWYRQDPGLGLRLIYFSYDVKMKEKGDIPEGYSVSREKKERFSLILESASTNQTSMYLCASSLGDGTSYEQYFGPGTRLTVT.

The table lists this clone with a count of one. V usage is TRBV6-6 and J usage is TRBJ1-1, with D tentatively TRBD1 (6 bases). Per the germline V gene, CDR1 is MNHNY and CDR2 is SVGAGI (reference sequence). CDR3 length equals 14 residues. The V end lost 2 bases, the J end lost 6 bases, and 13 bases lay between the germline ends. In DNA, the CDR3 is TGTGCCAGCAGTTACCGGGCCGGGGGCCCTGAAGCTTTCTTT. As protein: CASSYRAGGPEAFF.

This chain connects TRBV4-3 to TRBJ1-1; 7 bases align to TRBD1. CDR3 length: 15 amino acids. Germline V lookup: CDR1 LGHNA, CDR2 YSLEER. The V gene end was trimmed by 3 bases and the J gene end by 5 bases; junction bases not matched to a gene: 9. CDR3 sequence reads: CASSQSDRVGTEAFF. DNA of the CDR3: TGCGCCAGCAGCCAGTCCGACAGGGTTGGGACTGAAGCTTTCTTT.

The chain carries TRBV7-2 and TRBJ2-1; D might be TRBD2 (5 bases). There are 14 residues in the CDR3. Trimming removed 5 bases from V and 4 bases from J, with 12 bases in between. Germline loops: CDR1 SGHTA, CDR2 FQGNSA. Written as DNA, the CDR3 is TGTGCCAGCAGCCGGACTGACGGGTACAATGAGCAGTTCTTC. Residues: CASSRTDGYNEQFF.

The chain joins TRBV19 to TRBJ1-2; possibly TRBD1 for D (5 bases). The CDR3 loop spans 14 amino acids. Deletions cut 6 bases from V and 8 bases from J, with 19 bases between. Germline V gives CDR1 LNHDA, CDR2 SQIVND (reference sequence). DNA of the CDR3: TGTGCCAGTAGCGTGGACAAGTGGGAGGCAGGCTACACCTTC. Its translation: CASSVDKWEAGYTF.

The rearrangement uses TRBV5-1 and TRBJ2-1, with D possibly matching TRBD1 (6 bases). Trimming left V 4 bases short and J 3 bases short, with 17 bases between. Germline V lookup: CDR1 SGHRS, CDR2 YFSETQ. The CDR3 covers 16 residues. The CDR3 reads CASSTGSRSNYNEQFF. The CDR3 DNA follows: TGCGCCAGCAGCACAGGGAGTAGATCTAACTACAATGAGCAGTTCTTC. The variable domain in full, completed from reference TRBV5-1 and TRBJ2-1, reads KAGVTQTPRYLIKTRGQQVTLSCSPISGHRSVSWYQQTPGQGLQFLFEYFSETQRNKGNFPGRFSGRQFSNSRSEMNVSTLELGDSALYLCASSTGSRSNYNEQFFGPGTRLTVL.

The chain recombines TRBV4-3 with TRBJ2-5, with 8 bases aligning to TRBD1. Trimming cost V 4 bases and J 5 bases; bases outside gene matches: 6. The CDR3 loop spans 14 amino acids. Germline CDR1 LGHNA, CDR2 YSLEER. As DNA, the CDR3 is TGCGCCAGCAGCCCTCAGACAGGGGATGAGACCCAGTACTTC. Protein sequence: CASSPQTGDETQYF.

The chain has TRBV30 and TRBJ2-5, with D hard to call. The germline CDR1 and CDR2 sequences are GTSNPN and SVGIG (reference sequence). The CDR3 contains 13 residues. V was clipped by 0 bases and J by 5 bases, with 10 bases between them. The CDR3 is CAWSVSSTETQYF. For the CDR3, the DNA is TGTGCCTGGAGTGTGTCGAGCACGGAGACCCAGTACTTC.

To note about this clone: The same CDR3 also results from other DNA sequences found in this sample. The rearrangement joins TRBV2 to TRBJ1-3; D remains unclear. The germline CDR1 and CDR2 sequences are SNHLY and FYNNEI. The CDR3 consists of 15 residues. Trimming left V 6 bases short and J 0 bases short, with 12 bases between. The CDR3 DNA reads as TGTGCCAGCAGCGCTAGTATGGGCTCTGGAAACACCATATATTTT. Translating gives CASSASMGSGNTIYF.

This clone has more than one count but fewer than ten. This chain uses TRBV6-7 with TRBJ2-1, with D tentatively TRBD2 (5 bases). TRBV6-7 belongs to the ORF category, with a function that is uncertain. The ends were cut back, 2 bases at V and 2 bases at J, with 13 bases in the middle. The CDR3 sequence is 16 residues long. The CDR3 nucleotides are TGTGCCAGCAGTTACCGCAGCGGACCCGCCTACAATGAGCAGTTCTTC. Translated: CASSYRSGPAYNEQFF.

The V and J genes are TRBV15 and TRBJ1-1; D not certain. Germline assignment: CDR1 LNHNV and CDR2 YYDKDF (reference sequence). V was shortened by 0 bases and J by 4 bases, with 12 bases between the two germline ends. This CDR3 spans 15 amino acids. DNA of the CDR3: TGTGCCACCAGCAGAGACCCCGAAACGGGCACTGAAGCTTTCTTT. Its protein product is CATSRDPETGTEAFF.

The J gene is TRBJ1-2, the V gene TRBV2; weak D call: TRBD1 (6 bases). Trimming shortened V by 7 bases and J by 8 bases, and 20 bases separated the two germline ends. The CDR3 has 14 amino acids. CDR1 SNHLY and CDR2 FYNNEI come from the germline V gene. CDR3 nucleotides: TGTGCCAGCATCGCGGGACACCAAAGGAGGGGCTACACCTTC. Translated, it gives CASIAGHQRRGYTF.

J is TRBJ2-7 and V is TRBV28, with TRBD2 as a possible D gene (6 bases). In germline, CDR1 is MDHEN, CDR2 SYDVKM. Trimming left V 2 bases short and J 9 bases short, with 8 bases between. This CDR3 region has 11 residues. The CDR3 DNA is TGTGCCAGCAGTTTAGGGGGGTCGCAGTACTTC. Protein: CASSLGGSQYF.

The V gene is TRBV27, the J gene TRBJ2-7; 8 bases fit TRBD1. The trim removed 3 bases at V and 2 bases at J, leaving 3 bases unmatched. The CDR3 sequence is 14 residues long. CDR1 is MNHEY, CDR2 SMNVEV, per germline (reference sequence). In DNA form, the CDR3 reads TGTGCCAGCAGTTTGGAGGGACAGGCCTACGAGCAGTACTTC. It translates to CASSLEGQAYEQYF.

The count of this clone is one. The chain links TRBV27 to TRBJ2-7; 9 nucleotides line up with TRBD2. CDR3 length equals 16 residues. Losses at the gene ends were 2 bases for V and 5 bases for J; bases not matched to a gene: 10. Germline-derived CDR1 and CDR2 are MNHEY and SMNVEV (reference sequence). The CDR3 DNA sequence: TGTGCCAGCAGTTTACGTCTAGCGGGAACAGTAAACGAGCAGTACTTC. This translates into CASSLRLAGTVNEQYF.

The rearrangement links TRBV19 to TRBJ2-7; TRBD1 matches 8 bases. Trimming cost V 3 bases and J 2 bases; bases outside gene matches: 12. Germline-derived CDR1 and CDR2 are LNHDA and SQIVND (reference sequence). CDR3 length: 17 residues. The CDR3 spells CASSMGTGWVTTYEQYF. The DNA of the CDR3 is TGTGCCAGTAGTATGGGGACAGGTTGGGTTACGACCTACGAGCAGTACTTC.

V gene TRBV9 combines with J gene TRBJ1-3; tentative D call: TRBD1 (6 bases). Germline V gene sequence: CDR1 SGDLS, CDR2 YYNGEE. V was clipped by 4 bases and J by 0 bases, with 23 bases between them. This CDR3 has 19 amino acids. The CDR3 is CASSPQGTSQSISGNTIYF. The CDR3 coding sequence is TGTGCCAGCAGCCCCCAGGGGACATCACAGTCAATCTCTGGAAACACCATATATTTT.

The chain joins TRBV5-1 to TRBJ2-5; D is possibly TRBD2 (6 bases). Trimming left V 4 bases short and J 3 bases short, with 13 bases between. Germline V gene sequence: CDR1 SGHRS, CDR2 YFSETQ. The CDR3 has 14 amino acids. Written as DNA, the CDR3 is TGCGCCAGCAGCCAAAACGGAGGGGAAGAGACCCAGTACTTC. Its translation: CASSQNGGEETQYF.

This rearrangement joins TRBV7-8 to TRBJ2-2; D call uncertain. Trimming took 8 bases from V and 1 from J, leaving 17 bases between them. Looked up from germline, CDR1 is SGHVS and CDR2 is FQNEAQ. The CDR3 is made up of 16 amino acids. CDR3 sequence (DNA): TGTGCCAGCCCTCGGCCCGGCGCGGTGAACACCGGGGAGCTGTTTTTT. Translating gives CASPRPGAVNTGELFF.

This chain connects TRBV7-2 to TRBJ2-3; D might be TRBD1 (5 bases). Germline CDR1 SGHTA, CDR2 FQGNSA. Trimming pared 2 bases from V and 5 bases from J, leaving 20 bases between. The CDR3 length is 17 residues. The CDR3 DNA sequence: TGTGCCAGCAGCTTATACATAGGGGCCAGCCTGGGAGATACGCAGTATTTT. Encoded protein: CASSLYIGASLGDTQYF.

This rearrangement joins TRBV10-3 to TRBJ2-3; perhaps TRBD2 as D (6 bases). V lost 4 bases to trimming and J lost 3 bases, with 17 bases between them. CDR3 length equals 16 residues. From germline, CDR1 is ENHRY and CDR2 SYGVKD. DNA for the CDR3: TGTGCCATCAGTGGAGACAGCGGGCTGGGGACAGATACGCAGTATTTT. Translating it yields CAISGDSGLGTDTQYF.